Sequencing of this TCR beta chain was carried out in a study of T cell repertoires in cytomegalovirus infection. With regard to this clonotype: Its antigen is undetermined.

Deletions cut 6 bases from V and 1 base from J, with 18 bases between. Germline CDR1 SEHNR, CDR2 FQNEAQ (reference sequence). This CDR3 spans 16 amino acids. A single record per CDR3 protein comes from TCRdb applying MiXCR to the reads. The data show 150,000 to 200,000 distinct CDR3 sequences, 20% to 25% seen once. The chain combines TRBV7-9 with TRBJ1-2, with a possible D match to TRBD1 (5 bases). This TCR came from a human donor in good health (CMV status not recorded). Some clones in this sample may be carry-over from other donors' samples. Specimen: CD8+ T cells from cultured PBMCs, collected from culture after CMV antigen stimulation. The chain's CDR3 is CASSPSGTENNYGYTF. CDR3 sequence (DNA): TGTGCCAGCAGTCCTTCCGGGACCGAGAATAACTATGGCTACACCTTC. The variable domain in full, completed from reference TRBV7-9 and TRBJ1-2, reads DTGVSQNPRHKITKRGQNVTFRCDPISEHNRLYWYRQTLGQGPEFLTYFQNEAQLEKSRLLSDRFSAERPKGSFSTLEIQRTEQGDSAMYLCASSPSGTENNYGYTFGSGTRLTVV.